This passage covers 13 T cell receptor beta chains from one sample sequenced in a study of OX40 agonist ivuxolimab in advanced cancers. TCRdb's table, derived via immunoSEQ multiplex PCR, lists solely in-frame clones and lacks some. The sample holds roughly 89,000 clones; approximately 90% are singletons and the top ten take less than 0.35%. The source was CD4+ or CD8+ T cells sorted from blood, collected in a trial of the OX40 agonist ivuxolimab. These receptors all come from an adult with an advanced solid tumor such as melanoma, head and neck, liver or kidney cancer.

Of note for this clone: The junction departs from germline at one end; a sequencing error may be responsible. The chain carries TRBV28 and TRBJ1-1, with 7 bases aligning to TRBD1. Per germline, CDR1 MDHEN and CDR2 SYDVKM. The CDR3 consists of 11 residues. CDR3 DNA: TGTGCCAGCAGTTTTACAGGGGATCCCTCCTTT. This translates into CASSFTGDPSF. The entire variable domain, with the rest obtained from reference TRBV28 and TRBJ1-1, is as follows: DVKVTQSSRYLVKRTGEKVFLECVQDMDHENMFWYRQDPGLGLRLIYFSYDVKMKEKGDIPEGYSVSREKKERFSLILESASTNQTSMYLCASSFTGDPSFGQGTRLTVV.

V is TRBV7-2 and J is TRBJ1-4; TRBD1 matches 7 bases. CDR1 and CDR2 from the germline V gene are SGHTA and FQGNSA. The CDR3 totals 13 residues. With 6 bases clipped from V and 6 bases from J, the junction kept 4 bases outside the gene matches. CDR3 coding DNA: TGTGCCAGCAGAGACAGGGTTGATGAAAAACTGTTTTTT. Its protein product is CASRDRVDEKLFF.

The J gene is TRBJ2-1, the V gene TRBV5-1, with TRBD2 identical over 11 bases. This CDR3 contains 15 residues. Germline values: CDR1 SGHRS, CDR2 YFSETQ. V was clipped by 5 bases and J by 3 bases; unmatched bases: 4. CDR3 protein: CASSSGTSGYNEQFF. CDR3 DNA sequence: TGCGCCAGCAGTTCCGGGACTAGCGGCTACAATGAGCAGTTCTTC.

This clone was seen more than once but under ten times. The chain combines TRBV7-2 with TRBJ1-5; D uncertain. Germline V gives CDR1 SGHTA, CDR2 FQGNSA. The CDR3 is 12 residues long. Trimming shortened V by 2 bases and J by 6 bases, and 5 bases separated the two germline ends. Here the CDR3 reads CASSLSSQPQHF. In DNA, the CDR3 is TGTGCCAGCAGCTTATCGAGTCAGCCCCAGCATTTT.

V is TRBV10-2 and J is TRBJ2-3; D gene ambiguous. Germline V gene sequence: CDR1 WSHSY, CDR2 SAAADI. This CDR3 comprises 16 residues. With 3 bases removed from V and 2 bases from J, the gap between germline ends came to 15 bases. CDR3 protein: CASSELWRRDTDTQYF. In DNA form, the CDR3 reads TGCGCCAGCAGTGAACTTTGGCGGAGAGACACAGATACGCAGTATTTT.

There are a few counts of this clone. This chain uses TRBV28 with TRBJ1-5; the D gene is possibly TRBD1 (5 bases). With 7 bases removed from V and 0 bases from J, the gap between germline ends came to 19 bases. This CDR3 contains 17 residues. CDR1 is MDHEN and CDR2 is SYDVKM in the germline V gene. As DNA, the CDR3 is TGTGCCAGCATCCCCGGGGCAGCCGCATATAGCAATCAGCCCCAGCATTTT. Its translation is CASIPGAAAYSNQPQHF.

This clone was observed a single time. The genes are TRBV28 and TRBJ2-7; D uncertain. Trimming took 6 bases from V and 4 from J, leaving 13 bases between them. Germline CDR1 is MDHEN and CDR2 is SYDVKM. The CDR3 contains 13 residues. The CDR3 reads CASRPLDGYEQYF. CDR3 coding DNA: TGTGCCAGCAGACCCCTAGACGGGTACGAGCAGTACTTC. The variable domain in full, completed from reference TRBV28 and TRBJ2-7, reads DVKVTQSSRYLVKRTGEKVFLECVQDMDHENMFWYRQDPGLGLRLIYFSYDVKMKEKGDIPEGYSVSREKKERFSLILESASTNQTSMYLCASRPLDGYEQYFGPGTRLTVT.

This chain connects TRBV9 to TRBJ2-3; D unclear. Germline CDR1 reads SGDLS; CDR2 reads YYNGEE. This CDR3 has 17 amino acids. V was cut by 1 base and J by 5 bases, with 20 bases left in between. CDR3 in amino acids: CASSVYYTPGVKDTQYF. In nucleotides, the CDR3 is TGTGCCAGCAGCGTATACTATACTCCGGGTGTCAAAGATACGCAGTATTTT.

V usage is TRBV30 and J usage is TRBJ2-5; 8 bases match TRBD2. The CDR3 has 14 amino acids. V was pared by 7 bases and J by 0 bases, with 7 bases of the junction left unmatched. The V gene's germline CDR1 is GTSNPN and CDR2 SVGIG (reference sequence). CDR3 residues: CASSGGRYQETQYF. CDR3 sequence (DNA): TGTGCCTCTTCGGGGGGGCGGTACCAAGAGACCCAGTACTTC.

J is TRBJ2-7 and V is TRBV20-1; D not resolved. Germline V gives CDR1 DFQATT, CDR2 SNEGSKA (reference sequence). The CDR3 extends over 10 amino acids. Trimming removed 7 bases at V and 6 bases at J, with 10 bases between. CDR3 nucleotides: TGCAGTGGGGTCCGGTTCGAGCAGTACTTC. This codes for CSGVRFEQYF.

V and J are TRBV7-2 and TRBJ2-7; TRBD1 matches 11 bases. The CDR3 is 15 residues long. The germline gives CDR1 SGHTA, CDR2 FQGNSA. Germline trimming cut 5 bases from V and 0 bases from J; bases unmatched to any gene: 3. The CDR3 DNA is TGTGCCAGCAGCAGAGGGACAGGGGGCTCCTACGAGCAGTACTTC. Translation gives CASSRGTGGSYEQYF.

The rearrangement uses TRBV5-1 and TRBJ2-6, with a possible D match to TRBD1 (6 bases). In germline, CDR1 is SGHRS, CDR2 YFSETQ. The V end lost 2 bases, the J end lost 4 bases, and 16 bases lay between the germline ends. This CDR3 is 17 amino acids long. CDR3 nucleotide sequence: TGCGCCAGCAGCTTTTTAGGGGGTGGTTCCGGGGCCAACGTCCTGACTTTC. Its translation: CASSFLGGGSGANVLTF.

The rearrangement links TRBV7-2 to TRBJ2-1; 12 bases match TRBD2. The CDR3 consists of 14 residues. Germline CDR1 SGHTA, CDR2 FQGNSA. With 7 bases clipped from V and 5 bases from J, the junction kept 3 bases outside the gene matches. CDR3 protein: CASIRLAGDNEQFF. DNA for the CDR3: TGTGCCAGCATCCGACTAGCGGGAGACAATGAGCAGTTCTTC. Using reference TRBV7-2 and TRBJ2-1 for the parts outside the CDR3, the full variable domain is GAGVSQSPSNKVTEKGKDVELRCDPISGHTALYWYRQSLGQGLEFLIYFQGNSAPDKSGLPSDRFSAERTGGSVSTLTIQRTQQEDSAVYLCASIRLAGDNEQFFGPGTRLTVL.